Reported below is one TCR beta chain. The antigen remains unidentified. The sample is drawn from a study of beta chain features in type 1 diabetes. Study outcomes and limitations: Cells with high TCR expression could be over-represented when cDNA is sequenced.

This CDR3 contains 13 residues. CDR1 and CDR2 from the germline V gene are SGHTA and FQGNSA. The ends were cut back, 2 bases at V and 3 bases at J, with 7 bases in the middle. A single heparinised draw of approximately 100 mL on average was taken per donor. The study reverse transcribed the entire isolated RNA, so it sequenced expressed TCRB transcripts. Profiling relied on immunoSEQ multiplex PCR, and the TCRdb table lists in-frame clones only, not all of them. The sample has over 300,000 clones, under 8.5% seen once; the top ten hold around 0.44%. Sample: central memory CD4+ T cells from blood. The sequence came from a woman younger than 30 in good health. This chain connects TRBV7-2 to TRBJ2-5; unclear D gene. The CDR3 sequence: CASSLPGEETQYF. The CDR3 region has the DNA TGTGCCAGCAGCTTACCAGGTGAAGAGACCCAGTACTTC.